Reported below is one T cell receptor beta chain. The target antigen is unknown. Germline V gene sequence: CDR1 SGHRS, CDR2 YFSETQ. The V end was cut by 5 bases, the J end by 6 bases, with 9 bases between. CDR3 length equals 11 residues. The data were taken from a study of a mutant IDH1 vaccine in newly diagnosed glioma. The overall study: Vaccination was launched 4-6 weeks after radiotherapy alone, or with temozolomide cycles.

Repertoires were generated with immunoSEQ multiplex PCR, while TCRdb's copy carries only in-frame clones and drops some. The sample holds about 83,000 clones, roughly 90% seen once. Time point here: week 5, during vaccination. All doses held 300 ug of mutant IDH1 20-mer peptide, with topical imiquimod. This clonotype originated in a woman aged 45-65 years with glioma. The sample in question was PBMCs, obtained from a glioma patient whose treatment included an IDH1 peptide vaccine. This rearrangement joins TRBV5-1 to TRBJ2-7; D ambiguous. CDR3 residues: CASSSLGEQYF. The CDR3, as DNA: TGCGCCAGCAGTTCATTGGGCGAGCAGTACTTC.